The present TCR beta chain was sequenced within a study of blood T cell repertoires in COVID-19. About the study: Sources were T cells, B-cell-depleted T cells, or PBMCs; the material itself was cDNA or gDNA.

CDR1 is SGHKS and CDR2 is YYEKEE in the germline V gene (reference sequence). This CDR3 comprises 19 residues. J lost 4 bases, V lost 0 bases, and 11 bases had no gene match. In the study's own analysis: Amplified reference gene primers provided the basis for estimating nucleated cell counts. TCRdb's table, derived via immunoSEQ multiplex PCR, lists solely in-frame clones and lacks some. The D gene and trimming were derived from the DNA, and the V and J assignments and clone size from that table. The sample carries around 100,000 clones, roughly 82% recorded once. The chain recombines TRBV5-5 with TRBJ2-1; 12 nucleotides agree with TRBD2. The sample comprised peripheral blood. The sequence derives from a man aged 55 to 70 with acute or convalescent COVID-19. The CDR3 nucleotides read TGTGCCAGCAGCTTGGCAGGACTAGCGGGATCCGGATCGTACAATGAGCAGTTCTTC. It translates to CASSLAGLAGSGSYNEQFF.